This entry describes one T cell receptor (beta chain). Profiled with immunoSEQ multiplex PCR; TCRdb holds only in-frame clones, not every one. The profile covers roughly 60,000 clones, with over 85% appearing a single time and less than 2% taken by the ten largest. Per germline, CDR1 LNHDA and CDR2 SQIVND (reference sequence). The CDR3 extends over 15 amino acids. Trimming pared 10 bases from V and 1 base from J, leaving 18 bases between. This sample is drawn from a study of graft-versus-host responses after intestinal transplantation. V is TRBV19 and J is TRBJ2-3; D may be TRBD2 (5 bases). Source: PBMCs, taken 26 days after transplant. This TCR was sampled from a human patient who received an intestinal transplant, so some T cells may come from the graft donor. CDR3 sequence reads: CATGLATPGTDTQYF. CDR3 in DNA: TGTGCCACCGGACTTGCTACCCCCGGCACAGATACGCAGTATTTT.